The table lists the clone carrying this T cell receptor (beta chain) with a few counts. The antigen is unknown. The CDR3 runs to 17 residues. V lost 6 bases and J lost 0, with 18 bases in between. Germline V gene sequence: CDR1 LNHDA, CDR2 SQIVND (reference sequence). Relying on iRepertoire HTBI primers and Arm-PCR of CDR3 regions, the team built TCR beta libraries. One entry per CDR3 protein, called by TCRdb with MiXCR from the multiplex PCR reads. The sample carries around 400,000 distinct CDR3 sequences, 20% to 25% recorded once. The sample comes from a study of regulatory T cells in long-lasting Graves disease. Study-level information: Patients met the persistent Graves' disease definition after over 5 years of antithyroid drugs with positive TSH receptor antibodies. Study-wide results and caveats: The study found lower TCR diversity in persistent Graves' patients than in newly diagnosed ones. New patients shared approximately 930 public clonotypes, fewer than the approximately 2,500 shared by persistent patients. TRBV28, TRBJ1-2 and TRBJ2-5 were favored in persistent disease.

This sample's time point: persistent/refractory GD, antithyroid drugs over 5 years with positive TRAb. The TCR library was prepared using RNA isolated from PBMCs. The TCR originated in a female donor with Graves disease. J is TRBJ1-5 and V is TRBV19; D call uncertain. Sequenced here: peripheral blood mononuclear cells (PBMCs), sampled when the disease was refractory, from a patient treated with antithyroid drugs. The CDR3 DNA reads TGTGCCAGTAGCCACCGAGGAGGGAGCTATAGCAATCAGCCCCAGCATTTT. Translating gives CASSHRGGSYSNQPQHF.